This is a list of T cell receptor beta chains from one sample in a study of cytomegalovirus exposure and HLA in healthy donors. TCRdb's table, derived via immunoSEQ multiplex PCR, lists solely in-frame clones and lacks some. The data hold approximately 60,000 clones, with 90% observed a single time. Sequencing used PBMCs. The origin of the receptors is a man between 18 and 29 years old in good health and CMV-seronegative. Both conserved end residues are part of each CDR3.

j_call v_call cdr3_length cdr3_aa
TRBJ1-1 TRBV10-3 12 CAISATGGEAFF
TRBJ2-7 TRBV28 13 CASSETGPYEQYF
TRBJ2-2 TRBV10-1 13 CASSESRAGELFF
TRBJ2-1 TRBV4-1 14 CASSLQGASNEQFF
TRBJ2-7 TRBV27 15 CASSLSGQGAGEQYF
TRBJ2-7 TRBV4-1 14 CASSQVWGYYEQYF
TRBJ2-7 TRBV5-4 16 CASSLGLAGENGEQYF
TRBJ2-2 TRBV2 16 CASNPRGGRNTGELFF
TRBJ2-1 TRBV6-4 15 CASSDGAGEGNEQFF
TRBJ2-1 TRBV9 17 CASSVGGASGRGNEQFF